Below, 4 T cell receptor beta chains from the same sample are listed, as sequenced in a study of cytomegalovirus exposure and HLA in healthy donors. The data were produced by immunoSEQ multiplex PCR, yet TCRdb's version contains in-frame clones alone and is incomplete. The repertoire holds more than 250,000 clones, with 75% to 90% as singletons. The sequencing input was PBMCs. Receptors originate from a woman aged 18 to 35 in good health and CMV-seronegative.

The rearrangement joins TRBV27 to TRBJ2-1, with TRBD2 identical over 9 bases. The junction had 7 bases not matched to a gene; V was cut back by 3 bases and J by 7 bases. CDR3 length equals 15 residues. Germline V gene lookup returns CDR1 MNHEY and CDR2 SMNVEV (reference sequence). CDR3 protein: CASSFRLAGMNEQFF. The DNA for the CDR3 is TGTGCCAGCAGTTTTCGGCTAGCGGGAATGAATGAGCAGTTCTTC.

The sample holds one count of this clone. The V gene is TRBV18, the J gene TRBJ2-7; 7 bases agree with TRBD2. The CDR3 contains 13 residues. Germline-derived CDR1 and CDR2 are KGHSH and LQKENI. V shed 3 bases, J shed 3 bases, and the junction held 2 bases outside the gene matches. CDR3 sequence: CASSPQRDYEQYF. The CDR3 nucleotides read TGTGCCAGCTCACCCCAGCGGGACTACGAGCAGTACTTC.

V is TRBV11-3 and J is TRBJ2-3, with 13 bases matching TRBD2. Germline V gene lookup returns CDR1 SGHNT and CDR2 YENEEA. J gave up 4 bases and V 9 bases, and 13 bases lay outside the gene matches. The length of the CDR3 is 17 residues. DNA for the CDR3: TGTGCCAGTGCCCGGACTAGCGGGGGCCTGTCACCAGATACGCAGTATTTT. Protein: CASARTSGGLSPDTQYF.

The chain joins TRBV28 to TRBJ2-2; 8 bases agree with TRBD1. The germline gives CDR1 MDHEN, CDR2 SYDVKM. The CDR3 consists of 14 residues. Trimming removed 8 bases from V and 1 base from J; junction bases left unmatched: 3. The DNA for the CDR3 is TGTGCCAGCCAGGGACAGGTGAACACCGGGGAGCTGTTTTTT. It codes for CASQGQVNTGELFF.